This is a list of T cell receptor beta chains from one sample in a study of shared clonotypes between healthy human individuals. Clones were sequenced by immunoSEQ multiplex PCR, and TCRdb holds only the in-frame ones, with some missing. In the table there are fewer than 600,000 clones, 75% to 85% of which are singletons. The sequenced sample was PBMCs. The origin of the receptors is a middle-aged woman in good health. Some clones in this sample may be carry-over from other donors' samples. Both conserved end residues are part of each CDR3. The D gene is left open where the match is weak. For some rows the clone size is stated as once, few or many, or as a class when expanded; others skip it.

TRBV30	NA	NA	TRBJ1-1	TGTGCCTGGAGTAGTCAGGGGTCCACTGAAGCTTTCTTT	CAWSSQGSTEAFF
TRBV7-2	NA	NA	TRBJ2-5	TGTGCCAGCAGCCGAGGTGGGGAAGAGACCCAGTACTTC	CASSRGGEETQYF
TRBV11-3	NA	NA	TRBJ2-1	TGTGCCAGCAGCCCGATAGCGAGTCTTGGTGGTGAGCAGTTCTTC	CASSPIASLGGEQFF
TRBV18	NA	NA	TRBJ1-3	TGTGCCAGCTCACCATTGGCGGGCCGAAAAAACACCATATATTTT	CASSPLAGRKNTIYF
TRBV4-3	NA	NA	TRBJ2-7	TGCGCCAGCAGCCAAGACTTGGAGGACGAGCAGTACTTC	CASSQDLEDEQYF
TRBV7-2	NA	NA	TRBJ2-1	TGTGCCAGCAGCACAGACTCGAGCTCCTACAATGAGCAGTTCTTC	CASSTDSSSYNEQFF
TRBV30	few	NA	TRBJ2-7	TGTGCCTGGAGTAATAACTACGAGCAGTACTTC	CAWSNNYEQYF
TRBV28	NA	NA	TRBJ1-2	TGTGCCAGCAGTTTATACGGTAACGGAGCCATCTATGGCTACACCTTC	CASSLYGNGAIYGYTF
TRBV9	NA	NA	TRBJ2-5	TGTGCCAGCAGCGTAGGCCCGGGCGGAGAGACCCAGTACTTC	CASSVGPGGETQYF
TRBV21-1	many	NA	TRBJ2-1	TGTGCCAGCAGCAATAGGGGGGCCAATGAGCAGTTCTTC	CASSNRGANEQFF
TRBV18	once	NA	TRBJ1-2	TGTGCCAGCTCACCGGTCCCAACGAGCTATGGCTACACCTTC	CASSPVPTSYGYTF
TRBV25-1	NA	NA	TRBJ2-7	TGTGCCAGCAGTGAAAGGGGGATCGAGCAGTACTTC	CASSERGIEQYF
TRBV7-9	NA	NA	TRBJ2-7	TGTGCCAGCAGCTTTTCGGGAGCTAGCTCCTACGAGCAGTACTTC	CASSFSGASSYEQYF
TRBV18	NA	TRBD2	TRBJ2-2	TGTGCCAGCTCACTCCTAGGTGGTGGCAGCGGGGATAACACCGGGGAGCTGTTTTTT	CASSLLGGGSGDNTGELFF
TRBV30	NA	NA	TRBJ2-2	TGTGCCTGGAGGGGGGAGAGCACCGGGGAGCTGTTTTTT	CAWRGESTGELFF
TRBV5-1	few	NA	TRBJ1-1	TGCGCCAGCAGCCCGTCCTTTAGCGGGACACTGGGTCGGAACACTGAAGCTTTCTTT	CASSPSFSGTLGRNTEAFF
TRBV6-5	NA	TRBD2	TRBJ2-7	TGTGCCAGCAGTTGGTCTCCAGCGGGAGGCGTTTACGAGCAGTACTTC	CASSWSPAGGVYEQYF
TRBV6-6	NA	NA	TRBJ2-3	TGTGCCACCGGACAGGGAGGGGATACGCAGTATTTT	CATGQGGDTQYF
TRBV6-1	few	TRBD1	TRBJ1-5	TGTGCCAGCAGTGATGACAGGGTTCAGCCCCAGCATTTT	CASSDDRVQPQHF
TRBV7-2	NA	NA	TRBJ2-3	TGTGCCAGCAGCTTAGCTGGACTCGATACGCAGTATTTT	CASSLAGLDTQYF
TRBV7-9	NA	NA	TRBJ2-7	TGTGCCAGCAGCCCCGGCTCAGGGGCCTCCCGCGAGCAGTACTTC	CASSPGSGASREQYF
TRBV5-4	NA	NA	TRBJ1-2	TGTGCCAGCAGCCAAGATCGGACAATCGTTTATGGCTACACCTTC	CASSQDRTIVYGYTF
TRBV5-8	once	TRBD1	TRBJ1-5	TGTGCCAGCAGCTTGCGAGACAGGGGGGTATTTGGCAATCAGCCCCAGCATTTT	CASSLRDRGVFGNQPQHF
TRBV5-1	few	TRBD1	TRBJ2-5	TGCGCCAGCGGCAGACAGGGAAGGAGGGAGACCCAGTACTTC	CASGRQGRRETQYF
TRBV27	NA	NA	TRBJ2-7	TGTGCCAGCAGTTTACGTTCGACCGCCCTAATGAGAGAGCAGTACTTC	CASSLRSTALMREQYF
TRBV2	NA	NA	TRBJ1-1	TGTGCCAGCAGTGTGCGGGGGCGTGCTGAAGCTTTCTTT	CASSVRGRAEAFF
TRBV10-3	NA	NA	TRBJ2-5	TGTGCCATCAGTGAGAGCCTAGCGAGGGAGACCCAGTACTTC	CAISESLARETQYF
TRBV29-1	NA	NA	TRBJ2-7	TGCAGCGCGATGCAGGCCTACGAGCAGTACTTC	CSAMQAYEQYF
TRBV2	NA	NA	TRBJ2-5	TGTGCCAGCTACGACGCCGGGCTATTCCAAGAGACCCAGTACTTC	CASYDAGLFQETQYF
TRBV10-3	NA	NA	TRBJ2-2	TGTGCCATCAGGCCGGACAGCACCGGGGAGCTGTTTTTT	CAIRPDSTGELFF
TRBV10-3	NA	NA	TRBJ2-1	TGTGCCATCGGAGCGTCGAGCTCCTACAATGAGCAGTTCTTC	CAIGASSSYNEQFF
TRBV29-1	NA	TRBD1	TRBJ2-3	TGCAGCGTTGAAGCCCGGGACAGGGGTTCAGATACGCAGTATTTT	CSVEARDRGSDTQYF
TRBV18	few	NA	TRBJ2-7	TGTGCCAGCTCACCACCGGTTGGGGGCTACGAGCAGTACTTC	CASSPPVGGYEQYF
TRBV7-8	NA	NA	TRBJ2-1	TGTGCCAGCAGCTTAGCGCACGGGAGCTCCTACAATGAGCAGTTCTTC	CASSLAHGSSYNEQFF
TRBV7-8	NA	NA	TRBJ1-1	TGTGCCAGCAAGAGGACAGAGAACACTGAAGCTTTCTTT	CASKRTENTEAFF
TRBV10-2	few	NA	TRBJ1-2	TGCGCCAGCAGTGAAGGAGCCCGGACAGCTTCGAGCGGCTACACCTTC	CASSEGARTASSGYTF
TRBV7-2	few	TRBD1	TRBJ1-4	TGTGCCAGCAGCTTAATCAAACCAGGGGGCGGGGGTAATGAAAAACTGTTTTTT	CASSLIKPGGGGNEKLFF
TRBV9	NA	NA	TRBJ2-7	TGTGCCAGCAGCCCTCTTATCGGTGAGGCGAACGAGCAGTACTTC	CASSPLIGEANEQYF
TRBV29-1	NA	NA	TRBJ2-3	TGCAGCGTTGCCGCCCAAACACGGCCTTGGGGAGATACGCAGTATTTT	CSVAAQTRPWGDTQYF
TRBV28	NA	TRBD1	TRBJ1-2	TGTGCCAGCACCACCCCTGACAGGGTGTTTGGCTACACCTTC	CASTTPDRVFGYTF
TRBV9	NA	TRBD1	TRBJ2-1	TGTGCCAGCAGCCCAGGACAGGGAAAGTACAATGAGCAGTTCTTC	CASSPGQGKYNEQFF
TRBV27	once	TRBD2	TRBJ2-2	TGTGCCAGCAGTAAGACTAGCGGGTCGAACACCGGGGAGCTGTTTTTT	CASSKTSGSNTGELFF
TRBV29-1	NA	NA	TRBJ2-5	TGCAGCGCCCAAAGGCACCAAGAGACCCAGTACTTC	CSAQRHQETQYF
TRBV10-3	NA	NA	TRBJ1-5	TGTGCCATCAGTGACAAGGGCGGGGGCAATCAGCCCCAGCATTTT	CAISDKGGGNQPQHF
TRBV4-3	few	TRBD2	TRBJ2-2	TGCGCCAGCAGCCACCCTAGCGGGAGGGGCACCGGGGAGCTGTTTTTT	CASSHPSGRGTGELFF
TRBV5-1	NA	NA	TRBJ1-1	TGCGCCAGCAGCTTGGCCGGACAGCTGAACACTGAAGCTTTCTTT	CASSLAGQLNTEAFF
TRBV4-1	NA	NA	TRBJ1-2	TGCGCCAGCAGCCAGGTACAGGGTAACTATGGCTACACCTTC	CASSQVQGNYGYTF
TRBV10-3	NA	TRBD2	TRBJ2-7	TGTGCCATCAGAAGCGGGAGCTCCTACGAGCAGTACTTC	CAIRSGSSYEQYF
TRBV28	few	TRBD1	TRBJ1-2	TGTGCCAGCAGTTTATTGGGGACAGGAGCTAAAGGGGATGGCTACACCTTC	CASSLLGTGAKGDGYTF
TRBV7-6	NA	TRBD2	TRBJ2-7	TGTGCCAGCAGCTTAGCACTAGCGGGACCCACCGGACCTATAGAGCAGTACTTC	CASSLALAGPTGPIEQYF
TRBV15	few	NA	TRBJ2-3	TGTGCCACCAGCAGAGATGGTCTAGAGACAGATACGCAGTATTTT	CATSRDGLETDTQYF
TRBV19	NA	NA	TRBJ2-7	TGTGCCAGTAGTATTTGGGGCTACGAGCAGTACTTC	CASSIWGYEQYF
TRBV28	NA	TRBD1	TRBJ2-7	TGTGCCAGCAATTCCCCGGGACAGGGGCAGGAGCAGTACTTC	CASNSPGQGQEQYF
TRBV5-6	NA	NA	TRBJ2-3	TGTGCCAGCAGCTGGAGGGGCGGCTCAGATACGCAGTATTTT	CASSWRGGSDTQYF
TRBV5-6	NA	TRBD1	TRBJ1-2	TGTGCCAGCAGCTTGGGGAGGGGGCATGGCTACACCTTC	CASSLGRGHGYTF